One sample yielded the 19 T cell receptor beta chains listed below, sequenced in a study of tumor-infiltrating lymphocytes in primary liver carcinoma. A primer matching the constant region was used to make TCR beta cDNA from approximately 520 ng of total RNA. Three nested multiplex PCR rounds, a slightly modified ARM-PCR method, built the TCR beta libraries. For around 11 cycles apiece, the opening two PCR rounds ran with TRBV1-TRBV30 forward primers and a C-beta reverse primer. TCRdb passed the multiplex PCR reads through MiXCR, listing each CDR3 protein once. This table has 150,000 to 200,000 distinct CDR3 sequences, 65% appearing once. The study extracted blood RNA from unsorted whole blood and also extracted germline DNA. Sequencing was carried out using peripheral blood. These receptors were taken from a woman aged 60 to 75 with primary liver carcinoma and hepatitis B virus infection.

On this clonotype: A much larger clone is a single base away; this may be a read error. The rearrangement uses TRBV11-2 and TRBJ2-7; D possibly corresponds to TRBD2 (6 bases). Germline V gene data show CDR1 as SGHAT and CDR2 as FQNNGV. CDR3 length equals 12 residues. CDR3 residues: CDSSPGGYEQYF. The CDR3 nucleotides are TGTGACAGCAGTCCCGGGGGCTACGAGCAGTACTTC.

For this clonotype: At one end, the junction sequence differs from germline, possibly due to a read error. The V gene is TRBV11-2, the J gene TRBJ1-4, with unresolved D. The CDR3 covers 15 residues. Looked up from germline, CDR1 is SGHAT and CDR2 is FQNNGV. The CDR3 is CANSPISMVNEKLFF. The DNA of the CDR3 is TGTGCCAACAGCCCCATCTCGATGGTCAATGAAAAACTGTTTTTT.

With regard to this clonotype: Sequence at one end of the junction differs from germline and may be a read error. V is TRBV11-2 and J is TRBJ2-2; the D gene is possibly TRBD2 (6 bases). From germline, CDR1 is SGHAT and CDR2 FQNNGV. The CDR3 is 13 amino acids. The CDR3: CANSLRRGGELFF. The CDR3 coding sequence is TGTGCCAACAGCTTAAGGAGGGGCGGGGAGCTGTTTTTT.

Details on this clonotype: This could be a read error, since a much larger clone is one nucleotide away. This chain's CDR3 is CAREGCTF. In nucleotides, the CDR3 is TGTGCCCGAGAGGGCTGCACCTTC. The chain recombines TRBV6-2 or TRBV6-3 with TRBJ1-2; D call uncertain. There are 8 residues in the CDR3. Per the germline V gene, CDR1 is MNHEY and CDR2 is SVGEGT.

About this clonotype: A junction boundary mismatches the germline segment, possibly from a read error. The rearrangement joins TRBV11-1 to TRBJ2-3; D gene ambiguous. Germline V gene lookup returns CDR1 SGHAT and CDR2 FQDESV (reference sequence). This CDR3 is built from 13 residues. CDR3 DNA sequence: TGTGACAGCAGCTTAGATTTGAGGCATACGCAGTATTTT. This gives the protein CDSSLDLRHTQYF.

The sample holds many counts of this clonotype. V and J are TRBV6-1 and TRBJ1-5; no reliable D call. V lost 7 bases, J lost 2 bases, and 18 bases lay in between. Per the germline V gene, CDR1 is MNHNS and CDR2 is SASEGT. CDR3 length: 16 amino acids. CDR3 protein: CASTRKLVSGNQPQHF. DNA for the CDR3: TGTGCCAGCACCAGAAAATTGGTTTCGGGCAATCAGCCCCAGCATTTT.

This clonotype was found a few times. This rearrangement joins TRBV30 to TRBJ2-1; perhaps TRBD2 as D (5 bases). This CDR3 contains 12 residues. Looked up from germline, CDR1 is GTSNPN and CDR2 is SVGIG (reference sequence). The V end lost 1 base, the J end lost 12 bases, and 13 bases lay between the germline ends. This CDR3 reads CAWSELVGMQFF. For the CDR3, the DNA is TGTGCCTGGAGTGAGCTTGTCGGGATGCAGTTCTTC.

This clonotype is a singleton in its sample. CDR3 in DNA: TGTGCCAGCAGCCCCTATACAGGGAACTATGGCTACACCTTC. It encodes CASSPYTGNYGYTF. The rearrangement joins TRBV6-5 to TRBJ1-2; TRBD1 might be the D (6 bases). Germline V gives CDR1 MNHEY, CDR2 SVGAGI. The CDR3 extends over 14 amino acids. V was clipped by 6 bases and J by 2 bases, with 13 bases between them.

The rearrangement uses TRBV4-1 and TRBJ2-1, with 11 positions matching TRBD2. TRBJ2-7 matches the DNA end more closely, so the J call is doubtful. The germline V gene has CDR1 MGHRA and CDR2 YSYEKL. This CDR3 comprises 19 residues. The CDR3 nucleotides read TGCGCCAGCAGCCAAGATAAGGGGAGGGAGACTAGCGGGATTGGGGAGCAGTACTTC. Translating it yields CASSQDKGRETSGIGEQYF.

As for this clonotype: This may stem from a read error, because a much larger clone lies one nucleotide away. This chain links TRBV6-5 with TRBJ1-1; TRBD1 aligns across 7 bases. The V gene's germline CDR1 is MNHEY and CDR2 SVGAGI. The CDR3 runs to 15 residues. After removal of 4 bases from V and 10 bases from J, the junction contained 15 bases not matched to a gene. The DNA for the CDR3 is TGTGCCAGCAGTTCCCGAGACAGGGTATCCGCTGGAGCTTTCTTT. Its translation is CASSSRDRVSAGAFF.

For this clonotype: Because it lacks the conserved phenylalanine or tryptophan at the end, this CDR3 is likely a read error. J is TRBJ1-5 and V is TRBV28, with 7 bases that match TRBD1. This CDR3 has 13 residues. Trimming at V came to 3 bases and at J to 4 bases, leaving 0 bases not matched to a gene. Looked up from germline, CDR1 is MDHEN and CDR2 is SYDVKM. The CDR3 sequence is CASSLDRNQPQHS. The DNA for the CDR3 is TGTGCCAGCAGTTTGGACAGGAATCAGCCCCAGCATTCT.

On this clonotype: This may stem from a read error, because a much larger clone lies one nucleotide away. CDR3 residues: CASSQEDSRANNEQFF. The DNA of the CDR3 is TGCGCCAGCAGCCAAGAAGATAGCCGAGCGAACAATGAGCAGTTCTTC. This chain connects TRBV4-1 to TRBJ2-1; D is uncertain. CDR1 and CDR2 (germline): MGHRA, YSYEKL. This CDR3 is 16 amino acids long. V lost 0 bases and J 5 bases, leaving 14 bases between the germline ends.

This clonotype showed up many times. CDR3 bases: TGTGCCAGCAGCTCCATAACTAACTATGGCTACACCTTC. Translated: CASSSITNYGYTF. The genes are TRBV7-9 and TRBJ1-2; D not resolved. This CDR3 region has 13 residues. Germline V CDR1 and CDR2: SEHNR, FQNEAQ (reference sequence). V lost 4 bases to trimming and J lost 0 bases, with 6 bases between them.

Points on this clonotype: The CDR3 carries no conserved terminal phenylalanine or tryptophan, so it likely arises from a read error. V gene TRBV5-6 combines with J gene TRBJ2-6; tentatively, D is TRBD1 (5 bases). In germline, CDR1 is SGHDT, CDR2 YYEEEE. The V end lost 2 bases, the J end lost 1 base, and 16 bases lay between the germline ends. This CDR3 spans 18 amino acids. CDR3 sequence (DNA): TGTGCCAGCAGCTTATTCGCGACAGACGATTCTGGGGCCAACGTCCTGACTATC. Translating gives CASSLFATDDSGANVLTI.

On this clonotype: Possible read error: a much larger clone is one base away. The rearrangement uses TRBV4-2 and TRBJ1-4, with TRBD1 as a possible D gene (6 bases). There are 15 residues in the CDR3. The germline V gene encodes CDR1 LGHNA and CDR2 YNFKEQ. The CDR3 sequence: CACSLYGGAVGKLFF. CDR3 sequence (DNA): TGTGCCTGCAGCCTTTACGGGGGGGCAGTCGGAAAACTGTTTTTT.

The chain carries TRBV29-1 and TRBJ2-5; 7 bases map to TRBD2. CDR1 SQVTM and CDR2 ANQGSEA come from the germline V gene. The CDR3 runs 12 residues. CDR3 region: CSVLSGGETQYF. The CDR3 DNA is TGCAGTGTTCTCTCGGGGGGAGAGACCCAGTACTTC.

About this clonotype itself: A clone one base away is much larger, so this may be a read error. The chain recombines TRBV5-5 with TRBJ1-1, with D hard to call. The CDR3 is 14 residues long. From germline, CDR1 is SGHKS and CDR2 YYEKEE (reference sequence). CDR3 region: CASILFLGNTEAFF. CDR3 DNA sequence: TGTGCCAGCATCTTGTTCCTTGGGAACACTGAAGCTTTCTTT.

A note on this clonotype: This clone may be a read error of a much larger clone one base away. Written as DNA, the CDR3 is TGTGCCAGCCGAAATCCGGGACAGGGGGCGTCTGAGCAGTCCTTC. Its translation is CASRNPGQGASEQSF. The chain combines TRBV6-1 with TRBJ2-1; 12 bases agree with TRBD1. This CDR3 has 15 amino acids. CDR1 is MNHNS and CDR2 is SASEGT in the germline V gene.

This chain links TRBV4-2 with TRBJ1-5; weak D call: TRBD1 (5 bases). CDR3 length equals 12 residues. The germline CDR1 and CDR2 sequences are LGHNA and YNFKEQ. V lost 6 bases and J 10 bases, leaving 13 bases between the germline ends. The CDR3 loop is CASSQIGGPQHF. In DNA, the CDR3 is TGTGCCAGCAGTCAGATCGGGGGTCCCCAGCATTTT.